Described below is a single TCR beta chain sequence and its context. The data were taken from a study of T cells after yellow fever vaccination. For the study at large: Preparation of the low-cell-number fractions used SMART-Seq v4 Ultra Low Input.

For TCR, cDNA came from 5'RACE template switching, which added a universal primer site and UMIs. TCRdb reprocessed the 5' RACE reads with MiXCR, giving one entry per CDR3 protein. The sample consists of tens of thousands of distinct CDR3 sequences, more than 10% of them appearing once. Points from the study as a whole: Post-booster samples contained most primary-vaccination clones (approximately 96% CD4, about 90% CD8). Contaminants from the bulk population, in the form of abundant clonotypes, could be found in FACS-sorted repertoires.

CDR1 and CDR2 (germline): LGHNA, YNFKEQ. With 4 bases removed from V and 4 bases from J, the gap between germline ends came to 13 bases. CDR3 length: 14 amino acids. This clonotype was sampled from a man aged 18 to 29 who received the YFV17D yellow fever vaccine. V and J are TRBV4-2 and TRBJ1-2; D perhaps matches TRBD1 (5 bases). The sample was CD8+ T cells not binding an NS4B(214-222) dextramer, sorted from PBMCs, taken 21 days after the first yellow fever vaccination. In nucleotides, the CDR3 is TGTGCCAGCAGCCGAGAGGACATTCTCTATGGCTACACCTTC. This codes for CASSREDILYGYTF.